Below, 5 T cell receptor beta chains from the same sample are listed, as sequenced in a study of blood T cell repertoires in COVID-19. Method: immunoSEQ multiplex PCR; TCRdb's copy keeps in-frame clones and lacks some. This table holds about 76,000 clones, less than 90% found once. The sample consisted of peripheral blood. The receptors stem from a human donor in a cohort sampled during active COVID-19.

The CDR3 region is CASSSYDRVGGEQYF. The CDR3 region has the DNA TGTGCCAGCAGTTCCTATGACAGGGTGGGGGGCGAGCAGTACTTC. The chain has TRBV28 and TRBJ2-7; D is possibly TRBD1 (7 bases). Trimming took off 4 bases at V and 6 bases at J, with 19 bases between the two ends. Germline-derived CDR1 and CDR2 are MDHEN and SYDVKM. The CDR3 has 15 amino acids.

This clone was seen a handful of times. The CDR3 DNA reads as TGCGCCAGCAGCCAGGGGGCCAGCGGGTACGAGCAGTACTTC. It specifies CASSQGASGYEQYF. The gene calls are TRBV5-1 and TRBJ2-7, with 8 bases that match TRBD1. Germline CDR1 reads SGHRS; CDR2 reads YFSETQ. The V and J ends lost 4 bases and 4 bases, in that order; junction bases with no gene match: 7. The CDR3 runs to 14 residues. The whole variable domain, remainder taken from reference TRBV5-1 and TRBJ2-7, is KAGVTQTPRYLIKTRGQQVTLSCSPISGHRSVSWYQQTPGQGLQFLFEYFSETQRNKGNFPGRFSGRQFSNSRSEMNVSTLELGDSALYLCASSQGASGYEQYFGPGTRLTVT.

The V and J genes are TRBV19 and TRBJ2-5; tentatively, D is TRBD1 (5 bases). The CDR3 consists of 15 residues. Germline CDR1 and CDR2: LNHDA and SQIVND (reference sequence). The V and J ends lost 1 base and 5 bases respectively, with 14 bases between them. CDR3 coding DNA: TGTGCCAGTAGTATAGGGGGCAGACCCCGGGAGACCCAGTACTTC. Amino acid sequence: CASSIGGRPRETQYF.

The CDR3 is CASSLGKRTGGTGELFF. The CDR3 DNA reads TGTGCCAGCAGTTTGGGTAAAAGGACAGGGGGGACCGGGGAGCTGTTTTTT. This chain uses TRBV27 with TRBJ2-2; 10 positions match TRBD1. Germline V gives CDR1 MNHEY, CDR2 SMNVEV (reference sequence). The ends lost 3 bases at V and 5 bases at J; junction bases unmatched: 9. The CDR3 has 17 amino acids.

This chain joins TRBV7-9 and TRBJ1-1; 7 positions match TRBD1. From germline, CDR1 is SEHNR and CDR2 FQNEAQ (reference sequence). The J segment lost 1 base and the V segment lost 11 bases, leaving 10 bases of the junction unmatched. The CDR3 sequence is 14 residues long. The CDR3 reads CAGEPRQGNTEAFF. The CDR3 DNA is TGTGCCGGCGAGCCCCGACAGGGGAACACTGAAGCTTTCTTT. Together with reference TRBV7-9 and TRBJ1-1, the CDR3 gives the full variable domain: DTGVSQNPRHKITKRGQNVTFRCDPISEHNRLYWYRQTLGQGPEFLTYFQNEAQLEKSRLLSDRFSAERPKGSFSTLEIQRTEQGDSAMYLCAGEPRQGNTEAFFGQGTRLTVV.